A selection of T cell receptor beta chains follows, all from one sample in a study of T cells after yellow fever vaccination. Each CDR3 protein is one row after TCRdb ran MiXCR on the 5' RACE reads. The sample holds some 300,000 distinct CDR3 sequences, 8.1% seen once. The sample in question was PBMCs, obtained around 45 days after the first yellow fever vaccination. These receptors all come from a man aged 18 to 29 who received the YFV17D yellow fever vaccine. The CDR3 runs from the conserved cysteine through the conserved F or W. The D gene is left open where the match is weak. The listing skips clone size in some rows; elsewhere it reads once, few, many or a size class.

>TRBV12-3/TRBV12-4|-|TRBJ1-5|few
TGTGCCAGCAGCCTTAACATGCAGCCCCAGCATTTT
CASSLNMQPQHF
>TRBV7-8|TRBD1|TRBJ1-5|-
TGTGCCAGCAGCTTAGGGGACAGGGTTTATAGCAATCAGCCCCAGCATTTT
CASSLGDRVYSNQPQHF
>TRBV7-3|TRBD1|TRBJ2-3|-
TGTGCCAGCAGCAACACCGGGACAGGGGAAGATACGCAGTATTTT
CASSNTGTGEDTQYF
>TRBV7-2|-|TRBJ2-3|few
TGTGCCAGCAGCTTCCGGTCGGATAGCCCCACAGATACGCAGTATTTT
CASSFRSDSPTDTQYF
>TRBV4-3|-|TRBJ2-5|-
TGCGCCAGCAGCCAAGATAGCCACCTTGTGCGCGAGACCCAGTACTTC
CASSQDSHLVRETQYF
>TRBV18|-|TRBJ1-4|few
TGTGCCAGCTCATCGACAACTAATGAAAAACTGTTTTTT
CASSSTTNEKLFF
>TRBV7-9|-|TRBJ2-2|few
TGTGCCAGCACGGCGGCAGGGAGCGGCCGGGAGCTGTTTTTT
CASTAAGSGRELFF
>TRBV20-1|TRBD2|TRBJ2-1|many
TGCAGTGCCACGCTAGCGGGGGGGCAGAACGAGCAGTTCTTC
CSATLAGGQNEQFF
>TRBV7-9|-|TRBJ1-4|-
TGTGCCAGCAGCTTGCCGGATGAAAAACTGTTTTTT
CASSLPDEKLFF
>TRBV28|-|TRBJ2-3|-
TGTGCCAGCGCACACAGGGAGGCCCCAGATACGCAGTATTTT
CASAHREAPDTQYF
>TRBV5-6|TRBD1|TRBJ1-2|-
TGTGCCAGCAGCTTCCGGGACAGGCCCTATGGCTACACCTTC
CASSFRDRPYGYTF
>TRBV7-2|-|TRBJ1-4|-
TGTGCCAGCCGCCTCCAGGGCGGGAATGAAAAACTGTTTTTT
CASRLQGGNEKLFF
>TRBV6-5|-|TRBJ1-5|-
TGTGCCAGCAGTTACTCCCGGTTGCAGCGCGAACAGCATTTT
CASSYSRLQREQHF
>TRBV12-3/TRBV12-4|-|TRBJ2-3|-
TGTGCCAGCAGTTTAAACTCTGAACGCACAGATACGCAGTATTTT
CASSLNSERTDTQYF
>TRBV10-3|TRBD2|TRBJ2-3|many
TGTGCCATCAGTTCCGCGGGGGGTGGCGCAGATACGCAGTATTTT
CAISSAGGGADTQYF
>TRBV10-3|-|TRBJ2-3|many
TGTGCCACCCGGGACTCCGGGGCGGATACGCAGTATTTT
CATRDSGADTQYF
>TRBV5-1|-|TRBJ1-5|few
TGCGCCAGCAGCTTGGGGGGGGAAGATCAGCCCCAGCATTTT
CASSLGGEDQPQHF
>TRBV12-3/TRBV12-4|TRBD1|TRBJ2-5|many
TGTGCCAGCAGCTTACCGGGACAGGGAAAGGAGACCCAGTACTTC
CASSLPGQGKETQYF